This entry lists 17 T cell receptor beta chains sequenced from one sample in a study of cytomegalovirus exposure and HLA in healthy donors. Vbeta (60) and Jbeta (13) primers were used in the PCR. Clones were sequenced by immunoSEQ multiplex PCR, and TCRdb holds only the in-frame ones, with some missing. The sample comprises 110,000 to 150,000 clones, 75% to 85% of which are singletons, and about 4.3% rests with the top ten. Material for sequencing was PBMCs. The source of these receptors is a man aged 35 to 55 in good health and CMV-seronegative.

V is TRBV10-2 and J is TRBJ2-7; a possible D gene is TRBD1 (5 bases). Deletions cut 0 bases from V and 1 base from J, with 7 bases between. CDR1 WSHSY and CDR2 SAAADI come from the germline V gene. This CDR3 region has 14 residues. CDR3 bases: TGCGCCAGCAGTGAGTCGCCAGGGTCCTACGAGCAGTACTTC. Its protein product is CASSESPGSYEQYF.

The chain joins TRBV7-2 to TRBJ1-6; 10 nucleotides line up with TRBD1. The CDR3 is 17 amino acids. Unmatched junction bases numbered 9, after V lost 4 bases and J lost 6 bases. Germline V gene data show CDR1 as SGHTA and CDR2 as FQGNSA. The CDR3 protein is CASSSSFGQGGNSPLHF. CDR3 DNA sequence: TGTGCCAGCAGCTCCAGCTTCGGACAGGGGGGTAATTCACCCCTCCACTTT.

Concerning this clone itself: At one of its ends the junction is not consistent with the germline gene, which may arise from a read error. The chain links TRBV9 to TRBJ1-1, with 8 bases fitting TRBD1. Germline V gives CDR1 SGDLS, CDR2 YYNGEE. There are 16 residues in the CDR3. DNA for the CDR3: TGTGCCAGCAGCGTAGACTACAGGGGGAGTCTCACTGGAGCTTTCTTT. Translated, it gives CASSVDYRGSLTGAFF.

The chain joins TRBV5-1 to TRBJ1-5; D is uncertain. CDR3 length equals 13 residues. Trimming removed 0 bases from V and 9 bases from J, with 10 bases in between. CDR1 is SGHRS and CDR2 is YFSETQ in the germline V gene. As DNA, the CDR3 is TGCGCCAGCAGCTTGGGGGCCGGGAGGCCCCAGCATTTT. Translated, it gives CASSLGAGRPQHF.

V usage is TRBV21-1 and J usage is TRBJ2-5; the table's D call, TRBD2, has no DNA check behind it. TRBV21-1 is termed a pseudogene. CDR3 size: 17 residues. The CDR3 here is CASSAGLARGNQETQYF. CDR3 nucleotides: TGTGCCAGCAGCGCGGGACTAGCGCGCGGCAACCAAGAGACCCAGTACTTC.

The J gene is TRBJ1-1, the V gene TRBV5-1; tentatively, D is TRBD1 (5 bases). Deletions cut 0 bases from V and 8 bases from J, with 14 bases between. The CDR3 extends over 14 amino acids. Germline CDR1 reads SGHRS; CDR2 reads YFSETQ. CDR3 bases: TGCGCCAGCAGCTTGGATGGCGGGGCGGGGGAAGCTTTCTTT. It codes for CASSLDGGAGEAFF. Filled out from reference TRBV5-1 and TRBJ1-1, the complete variable domain reads KAGVTQTPRYLIKTRGQQVTLSCSPISGHRSVSWYQQTPGQGLQFLFEYFSETQRNKGNFPGRFSGRQFSNSRSEMNVSTLELGDSALYLCASSLDGGAGEAFFGQGTRLTVV.

As to this clone: Other DNA sequences within the sample encode an identical CDR3. In nucleotides, the CDR3 is TGCGCCAGCAGCCACGGACAGGGAGTGATTTACGAGCAGTACTTC. It specifies CASSHGQGVIYEQYF. The genes are TRBV4-1 and TRBJ2-7; 8 bases fit TRBD1. The CDR3 loop spans 15 amino acids. Germline V gene data show CDR1 as MGHRA and CDR2 as YSYEKL. Trimming cost V 3 bases and J 4 bases; bases outside gene matches: 8.

The CDR3: CASRSEATSGAFF. CDR3 DNA: TGCGCCAGCAGATCGGAGGCGACCTCGGGGGCTTTCTTT. The rearrangement links TRBV5-1 to TRBJ1-1; D uncertain. Looked up from germline, CDR1 is SGHRS and CDR2 is YFSETQ. V was shortened by 5 bases and J by 11 bases, with 19 bases between the two germline ends. CDR3 size: 13 residues.

As for this clone: Mismatch with germline at one junction end may stem from a read error. This chain connects TRBV5-1 to TRBJ1-6; D is unresolved. Germline V gene data show CDR1 as SGHRS and CDR2 as YFSETQ. The CDR3 extends over 14 amino acids. The CDR3 region is CASSRQDPNSPLHF. The CDR3, as DNA: TGCGCCAGCAGCCGTCAAGATCCTAATTCCCCCCTCCACTTT.

This clone was observed a few times. The chain couples TRBV5-6 to TRBJ1-1; D not certain. This CDR3 has 12 residues. Germline assignment: CDR1 SGHDT and CDR2 YYEEEE. The ends were cut back, 5 bases at V and 4 bases at J, with 9 bases in the middle. This chain's CDR3 is CASRRGRTEAFF. The CDR3 DNA sequence: TGTGCCAGCAGGCGGGGTCGCACTGAAGCTTTCTTT.

The chain joins TRBV18 to TRBJ2-7; 12 bases are shared with TRBD2. The CDR3 loop spans 15 amino acids. The J segment lost 7 bases and the V segment lost 4 bases, leaving 8 bases of the junction unmatched. Germline CDR1 is KGHSH and CDR2 is LQKENI. The CDR3 DNA reads TGTGCCAGCTCACAACCTAGCGGGGGGGCCGAAGAGCAGTACTTC. This encodes CASSQPSGGAEEQYF.

The chain joins TRBV9 to TRBJ2-1, with D tentatively TRBD2 (6 bases). The CDR3 is made up of 16 amino acids. The germline V gene encodes CDR1 SGDLS and CDR2 YYNGEE. The V and J ends lost 0 bases and 7 bases respectively, with 17 bases between them. Written as DNA, the CDR3 is TGTGCCAGCAGCGTAGTGGTAGCGGCCCATAGGAATGAGCAGTTCTTC. Translation gives CASSVVVAAHRNEQFF.

V gene TRBV5-5 combines with J gene TRBJ1-1, with 7 bases identical to TRBD1. CDR1 and CDR2 from the germline V gene are SGHKS and YYEKEE (reference sequence). The CDR3 sequence is 15 residues long. V lost 2 bases, J lost 7 bases, and 11 bases stayed unmatched. CDR3 amino acids: CASSLRTGVGDEAFF. The CDR3 DNA sequence: TGTGCCAGCAGCTTACGTACAGGGGTGGGTGATGAAGCTTTCTTT.

V gene TRBV7-9 combines with J gene TRBJ1-3, with TRBD1 matching 8 bases. V shed 2 bases, J shed 4 bases, and the junction held 10 bases outside the gene matches. The CDR3 totals 17 residues. Looked up from germline, CDR1 is SEHNR and CDR2 is FQNEAQ (reference sequence). The CDR3 DNA reads TGTGCCAGCAGCTTAACAAGTGGGACAGGCACAGGAAACACCATATATTTT. Translation gives CASSLTSGTGTGNTIYF.

The rearrangement uses TRBV5-1 and TRBJ1-2; 7 nucleotides align to TRBD1. Germline CDR1 reads SGHRS; CDR2 reads YFSETQ. With V trimmed by 4 bases and J by 8 bases, 17 bases remained unmatched. CDR3 length: 16 residues. The DNA for the CDR3 is TGCGCCAGCAGCCCCCGGGACAGCGGGGGGGTTGGAGGCTACACCTTC. It specifies CASSPRDSGGVGGYTF.

This CDR3 reads CASSLYTTSGGSYNEQFF. The CDR3 DNA sequence: TGTGCCAGCTCCCTCTATACGACTAGCGGGGGATCCTACAATGAGCAGTTCTTC. The J gene is TRBJ2-1, the V gene TRBV18; 12 bases are a match to TRBD2. Germline loops: CDR1 KGHSH, CDR2 LQKENI. The CDR3 contains 18 residues. V was clipped by 6 bases and J by 1 base; unmatched bases: 10.

The rearrangement joins TRBV7-3 to TRBJ2-6; TRBD1 aligns across 10 bases. The CDR3 runs 21 residues. From germline, CDR1 is SGHTA and CDR2 FQGTGA. The ends lost 5 bases at V and 1 base at J; junction bases unmatched: 17. In DNA form, the CDR3 reads TGTGCCAGCAGCCCCTTACCCTCCCGATCGGGACAGGGGTCTGGGGCCAACGTCCTGACTTTC. Its protein is CASSPLPSRSGQGSGANVLTF.